The rows below give T cell receptor beta chains drawn from one sample of a study of blood T cell repertoires in COVID-19. Assay used: immunoSEQ multiplex PCR; TCRdb lists only in-frame clones, some missing. The sample includes fewer than 150,000 clones, 60% to 85% of them seen just once. The sample was peripheral blood. All receptors derive from a human donor with acute or convalescent COVID-19. The donor label of this sample is uncertain. Both conserved end residues are part of each CDR3. A D gene is named only where the DNA matches it firmly. Size is omitted from some rows. Given values are once, few, many or a class for expanded clones.

>NA|TRBV6-5|TRBD1|TRBJ1-6
TGTGCCTCAGGACAGGGGTTTTCACCCCTCCACTTT
CASGQGFSPLHF
>NA|TRBV5-1|NA|TRBJ1-1
TGCGCCAGCAGCTTGGGGGCCAGTAACACTGAAGCTTTCTTT
CASSLGASNTEAFF
>NA|TRBV11-1|NA|TRBJ1-4
TGTGCCAGCAGCTTATCGGACAGCCCAAGAGATGAAAAACTGTTTTTT
CASSLSDSPRDEKLFF
>once|TRBV7-9|NA|TRBJ2-1
TGTGCCAGCAGCCAAGATGGAGGGAATGAGCAGTTCTTC
CASSQDGGNEQFF
>NA|TRBV5-1|TRBD1|TRBJ1-3
TGCGCCAGCAGCCGAGGGACAGGGAGCCTTGGAAACACCATATATTTT
CASSRGTGSLGNTIYF
>NA|TRBV2|TRBD1|TRBJ1-2
TGTGCCAGCAGTGGTCCGGACAGGGCCCTTAACTATGGCTACACCTTC
CASSGPDRALNYGYTF
>NA|TRBV5-1|TRBD2|TRBJ2-1
TGCGCCAGCAGCTTGACTAGCGGGGGTGGTAGGGAGCAGTTCTTC
CASSLTSGGGREQFF
>NA|TRBV11-2|NA|TRBJ1-1
TGTGCCAGCAGCTTTCCAGGGAACACTGAAGCTTTCTTT
CASSFPGNTEAFF
>NA|TRBV6-5|TRBD1|TRBJ2-7
TGTGCCAGCAGTCCACGAAACAGGGGCGACGAGCAGTACTTC
CASSPRNRGDEQYF
>NA|TRBV7-3|TRBD1|TRBJ2-2
TGTGCCAGCAGCTTAATGGCGGCAGGGGGCATCACCGGGGAGCTGTTTTTT
CASSLMAAGGITGELFF
>NA|TRBV6-5|NA|TRBJ1-4
TGTGCCAGCAGTTACGACCGTTCGCGGTTGGGTGAAAAACTGTTTTTT
CASSYDRSRLGEKLFF
>NA|TRBV18|TRBD1|TRBJ1-1
TGTGCCAGCTCACCATGGACAGGAAATTTTGAAAACACTGAAGCTTTCTTT
CASSPWTGNFENTEAFF
>once|TRBV5-1|TRBD1|TRBJ1-2
TGCGCCAGCAGCTTCGACAGGGATTATGGCTACACCTTC
CASSFDRDYGYTF
>few|TRBV7-2|TRBD2|TRBJ2-5
TGTGCCAGCAGCCCCGGACTAGCGGCAGAGACCCAGTACTTC
CASSPGLAAETQYF
>NA|TRBV28|NA|TRBJ1-1
TGTGCCAGCAGTCTCCGGACAGCCCTTGAAGCTTTCTTT
CASSLRTALEAFF
>NA|TRBV6-5|TRBD1|TRBJ1-1
TGTGCCAGCAGTTACCGGCCGGGACAGGGGTTCACTGAAGCTTTCTTT
CASSYRPGQGFTEAFF
>few|TRBV7-3|NA|TRBJ2-1
TGTGCCAGCAGTTCCTTGGGGACTGGGAATGAGCAGTTCTTC
CASSSLGTGNEQFF
>NA|TRBV7-3|TRBD1|TRBJ2-7
TGTGCCAGCAGCTCTACAGGGGGGAGTTACGAGCAGTACTTC
CASSSTGGSYEQYF
>NA|TRBV9|NA|TRBJ1-1
TGTGCCAGCAGCGCCCACCAAGGGGGAAAGAGCACTGAAGCTTTCTTT
CASSAHQGGKSTEAFF
>NA|TRBV7-2|TRBD2|TRBJ2-7
TGTGCCAGCAGCTTAGCGGGACTAGCGCTGTACTCCTACGAGCAGTACTTC
CASSLAGLALYSYEQYF
>NA|TRBV2|TRBD1|TRBJ2-2
TGTGCCAGCAAAAGGGAAGGACAGGGGCTCGGCGGGGAGCTGTTTTTT
CASKREGQGLGGELFF
>NA|TRBV5-1|TRBD2|TRBJ2-1
TGCGCCAGCAGCCAATCCTCTCTAGCGGGGGGGCTTAATGAGCAGTTCTTC
CASSQSSLAGGLNEQFF